The clone carrying this T cell receptor beta chain was counted at least ten times. Its antigen is not identified. This CDR3 has 15 amino acids. The ends lost 5 bases at V and 4 bases at J; junction bases unmatched: 10. Looked up from germline, CDR1 is SEHNR and CDR2 is FQNEAQ (reference sequence). Criteria for exclusion of patients were uncontrolled infection, other autoimmune disease, pregnancy or lactation. Diagnoses rested on clinical symptoms, serum thyroxine and TRAb, thyroid ultrasound and orbital computed tomography. The data originate from a study of T cells in Graves' hyperthyroidism and ophthalmopathy. Study-wide findings and caveats: Model output signaled ophthalmopathy a median approximately six months ahead of onset.

RNA transcripts served as the template for amplifying TCR beta CDR3 regions. TCR CDR3 underwent first-round RT-PCR with the HTBI primer set. MiXCR, applied by TCRdb to the multiplex PCR reads, yields one record per CDR3 protein. This sample yields 500,000 to 650,000 distinct CDR3 sequences, of which 46% are seen a single time; about 45% belongs to the top ten. Material for sequencing was peripheral blood or thyroid tissue (not recorded which). This receptor was obtained from an adult woman with Graves' disease, either hyperthyroidism or ophthalmopathy (not recorded which). This sequence joins TRBV7-9 and TRBJ1-1; 7 bases are shared with TRBD1. CDR3 sequence: CASSGGQGQITEAFF. CDR3 DNA sequence: TGTGCCAGCAGCGGCGGGCAGGGACAGATCACTGAAGCTTTCTTT. Together with reference TRBV7-9 and TRBJ1-1, the CDR3 gives the full variable domain: DTGVSQNPRHKITKRGQNVTFRCDPISEHNRLYWYRQTLGQGPEFLTYFQNEAQLEKSRLLSDRFSAERPKGSFSTLEIQRTEQGDSAMYLCASSGGQGQITEAFFGQGTRLTVV.